This T cell receptor (beta chain) is drawn from a study of Graves' ophthalmopathy and Graves' hyperthyroidism. Findings and limits, study-wide: Also, most clonotypes expanded in the thyroid above 0.001 frequency appeared in blood. The model's ophthalmopathy progression predictions had 55% to 71% sensitivity and 72% to 80% specificity.

Deletions cut 0 bases from V and 3 bases from J, with 8 bases between. Germline V gene lookup returns CDR1 KGHSH and CDR2 LQKENI. The CDR3 spans 15 residues. Transcripts of RNA were the source for amplifying TCR beta CDR3 regions. After a first-round RT-PCR with HTBI primers, a second-round multiplex PCR was run. TCRdb reprocessed the multiplex PCR reads with MiXCR, giving one entry per CDR3 protein. The table shows about 500,000 distinct CDR3 sequences, with 35% to 45% occurring only once. Hyperthyroidism patients were newly diagnosed, under 2 months' duration, aged 18 to 65. Among the exclusions were patients with other autoimmune diseases, uncontrolled infections, pregnancy or lactation. This clonotype was detected a few times. Its cognate antigen is unknown.

What was sequenced was peripheral blood or thyroid tissue (not recorded which). The chain couples TRBV18 to TRBJ1-4; D is possibly TRBD1 (5 bases). This clonotype was obtained from an adult man with Graves' hyperthyroidism. CDR3 sequence (DNA): TGTGCCAGCTCACCACCAGGGGAGTCTAATGAAAAACTGTTTTTT. Protein sequence: CASSPPGESNEKLFF.